Shown below are 12 T cell receptor beta chains from a single sample sequenced in a study of blood T cells in healthy people across ages. The second PCR ran roughly 6 to 11 cycles with a sample-barcoded 5' primer and J-beta primers. TCRdb redid the calling of the 5' RACE reads with MiXCR, one entry per CDR3 protein. The sample contains around 780,000 distinct CDR3 sequences, more than 25% of which appear only once. This same sample was also part of a study on T cells of mothers and their children.

Sequenced: blood. The receptors here all came from a boy between 5 and 17 years old in good health.

The chain employs TRBV5-5 and TRBJ2-5; 7 bases match TRBD1. With the DNA end fitting TRBJ2-7 better, the J assignment may be wrong. The germline V gene encodes CDR1 SGHKS and CDR2 YYEKEE (reference sequence). This CDR3 comprises 17 residues. The CDR3 coding sequence is TGTGCCAGCAGCTTGGGTTCTGAGTCAAGGGGGCTCTACGAGCAGTACTTC. It yields the protein CASSLGSESRGLYEQYF.

In DNA, the CDR3 is TGCGCCAGCACCCCCTTGGGGGCTAATGAGCAGTTCTTC. This gives the protein CASTPLGANEQFF. The chain uses TRBV5-1 and TRBJ2-1; D may be TRBD1 (6 bases). Trimming left V 6 bases short and J 7 bases short, with 14 bases between. Germline V gene data show CDR1 as SGHRS and CDR2 as YFSETQ. The CDR3 consists of 13 residues.

Regarding this clonotype: A much larger clone lies a single base off, so this may be a read error. This chain uses TRBV6-5 with TRBJ2-5; TRBD2 is a possible D gene (6 bases). V was clipped by 4 bases and J by 1 base, with 7 bases between them. CDR1 and CDR2 from the germline V gene are MNHEY and SVGAGI. CDR3 length equals 13 residues. The CDR3 here is CASSWDFQETQYF. In DNA form, the CDR3 reads TGTGCCAGCAGTTGGGACTTCCAAGAGACCCAGTACTTC.

V is TRBV5-1 and J is TRBJ2-7; weak D call: TRBD2 (7 bases). Germline loops: CDR1 SGHRS, CDR2 YFSETQ. The CDR3 loop spans 17 amino acids. Trimming stripped 4 bases from V and 3 bases from J, with 23 bases between. Written as DNA, the CDR3 is TGCGCCAGCAGCGAACTAGCCGGGGGGCCTATCATCTACGAGCAGTACTTC. It encodes CASSELAGGPIIYEQYF.

The chain combines TRBV20-1 with TRBJ2-7, with 12 positions matching TRBD2. V shed 6 bases, J shed 4 bases, and the junction held 7 bases outside the gene matches. This CDR3 has 14 amino acids. The germline CDR1 and CDR2 sequences are DFQATT and SNEGSKA (reference sequence). The CDR3 DNA is TGCAGTGCGCCTGGACTAGCGGGAAATTACGAGCAGTACTTC. It specifies CSAPGLAGNYEQYF.

This rearrangement joins TRBV12-3 or TRBV12-4 to TRBJ1-5, with D perhaps TRBD1 (6 bases). The CDR3 length is 13 residues. V lost 6 bases and J lost 7, with 13 bases in between. Here the CDR3 reads CASRKTGYQPQHF. DNA for the CDR3: TGTGCCAGCAGAAAAACAGGGTACCAGCCCCAGCATTTT.

This clonotype was recorded at least ten times. The chain links TRBV12-3 or TRBV12-4 to TRBJ1-2; 9 bases are a match to TRBD1. CDR3 length: 15 residues. J lost 4 bases, V lost 5 bases, and 8 bases had no gene match. The CDR3 nucleotides read TGTGCCAGCAGTGACGACAGGGGGACGTCCTATGGCTACACCTTC. Protein product: CASSDDRGTSYGYTF.

The chain couples TRBV5-1 to TRBJ2-2; 7 nucleotides agree with TRBD1. The V gene's germline CDR1 is SGHRS and CDR2 YFSETQ. The ends lost 2 bases at V and 5 bases at J; junction bases unmatched: 3. This CDR3 is built from 14 residues. CDR3 in amino acids: CASSFNRGTGELFF. CDR3 nucleotide sequence: TGCGCCAGCAGCTTCAACAGGGGAACCGGGGAGCTGTTTTTT.

The sample holds a few counts of this clonotype. The V gene is TRBV6-1, the J gene TRBJ1-2, with D maybe TRBD1 (5 bases). V was trimmed by 6 bases and J by 5 bases, leaving 13 bases between them. The germline gives CDR1 MNHNS, CDR2 SASEGT. This CDR3 is built from 13 residues. The CDR3 region is CASSRDPPYGYTF. DNA for the CDR3: TGTGCCAGCAGCCGGGACCCTCCTTATGGCTACACCTTC.

In this sample, this clonotype turned up a few times. The chain recombines TRBV3-1 with TRBJ2-2, with D possibly being TRBD1 (6 bases). The V gene lost 0 bases and the J gene lost 9 bases, with 8 bases spanning the gap. The CDR3 has 13 residues. Germline V gene lookup returns CDR1 LGHDT and CDR2 YNNKEL (reference sequence). As DNA, the CDR3 is TGTGCCAGCAGCCAAGAATGGGGGCGGGAGCTGTTTTTT. It is translated as CASSQEWGRELFF.

The chain is built from TRBV6-5 and TRBJ1-2; D remains ambiguous. Germline CDR1 and CDR2: MNHEY and SVGAGI. The CDR3 length is 15 residues. V was clipped by 0 bases and J by 5 bases, with 13 bases between them. CDR3 sequence reads: CASSYSAAQAYGYTF. The CDR3, as DNA: TGTGCCAGCAGTTACTCGGCAGCCCAGGCTTATGGCTACACCTTC.

Only a few counts were recorded for this clonotype. J is TRBJ1-5 and V is TRBV7-8; D not certain. Germline-derived CDR1 and CDR2 are SGHVS and FQNEAQ. Trimming cost V 1 base and J 7 bases, with 8 bases left between them. CDR3 size: 13 residues. The CDR3 nucleotides read TGTGCCAGCAGCTTAGACCGATCCCAGCCCCAGCATTTT. This sequence encodes CASSLDRSQPQHF.